This T cell receptor beta chain was retrieved from a study of cytomegalovirus exposure and HLA in healthy donors. Amplification used 60 Vbeta primers and 13 Jbeta primers. The assay was immunoSEQ multiplex PCR, and TCRdb's table has in-frame clones only and misses some. The sample has some 100,000 clones, 75% to 85% seen once; the top ten hold 4%. Between the trimmed V and J ends, which lost 5 bases and 5 bases, there was a span of 10 bases. The germline CDR1 and CDR2 sequences are SGHTA and FQGNSA. This CDR3 region has 12 residues. The chain links TRBV7-2 to TRBJ2-7; perhaps TRBD1 as D (6 bases). This receptor was identified in a woman between 45 and 60 years old in good health and CMV-seropositive. Sequences were obtained from PBMCs. CDR3: CASSPNRDEQYF. The DNA for the CDR3 is TGTGCCAGCAGCCCCAACAGGGACGAGCAGTACTTC.